This entry lists 7 T cell receptor beta chains sequenced from one sample in a study of OX40 agonist ivuxolimab in advanced cancers. Assay used: immunoSEQ multiplex PCR; TCRdb lists only in-frame clones, some missing. This table holds about 54,000 clones, approximately 78% found once. Sequenced material: CD4+ or CD8+ T cells sorted from blood, taken in a trial of the OX40 agonist ivuxolimab. The receptors shown here come from an adult with an advanced solid tumor such as melanoma, head and neck, liver or kidney cancer.

This clone was found a few times. The genes are TRBV7-7 and TRBJ1-1; D is uncertain. CDR1 is SSHAT, CDR2 FNYEAQ, per germline (reference sequence). Trimming left V 1 base short and J 3 bases short, with 9 bases between. This CDR3 has 14 residues. The CDR3 coding sequence is TGTGCCAGCAGCTTAGTACAGACCGACACTGAAGCTTTCTTT. This codes for CASSLVQTDTEAFF.

The chain employs TRBV7-6 and TRBJ1-2; tentative D call: TRBD1 (5 bases). V was trimmed by 3 bases and J by 3 bases, leaving 8 bases between them. Germline V gene lookup returns CDR1 SGHVS and CDR2 FNYEAQ. The CDR3 covers 13 residues. CDR3 sequence: CASSFGRDYGYTF. The CDR3 DNA sequence: TGTGCCAGCAGCTTCGGCAGGGACTATGGCTACACCTTC.

The chain couples TRBV11-3 to TRBJ2-2; 10 positions agree with TRBD2. The CDR3 contains 17 residues. Unmatched junction bases numbered 13, after V lost 5 bases and J lost 7 bases. Germline V lookup: CDR1 SGHNT, CDR2 YENEEA. The DNA for the CDR3 is TGTGCCAGCAGCCTCCAAGGCAGCGGGGGGGCCGACGGGGAGCTGTTTTTT. Its protein is CASSLQGSGGADGELFF.

This clone was seen a few times. The J gene is TRBJ1-6, the V gene TRBV5-6, with D possibly matching TRBD1 (5 bases). Trimming shortened V by 0 bases and J by 7 bases, and 11 bases separated the two germline ends. The CDR3 covers 15 residues. Germline V gives CDR1 SGHDT, CDR2 YYEEEE. The CDR3 DNA follows: TGTGCCAGCAGCTTGGTAGCAGGGAAGAATTCACCCCTCCACTTT. This codes for CASSLVAGKNSPLHF. Based on the CDR3 plus reference TRBV5-6 and TRBJ1-6, the full variable domain is DAGVTQSPTHLIKTRGQQVTLRCSPKSGHDTVSWYQQALGQGPQFIFQYYEEEERQRGNFPDRFSGHQFPNYSSELNVNALLLGDSALYLCASSLVAGKNSPLHFGNGTRLTVT.

The chain is built from TRBV2 and TRBJ2-3, with TRBD2 matching over 8 bases. CDR3 length: 16 residues. The germline V gene has CDR1 SNHLY and CDR2 FYNNEI. Germline trimming cut 4 bases from V and 4 bases from J; bases unmatched to any gene: 10. CDR3 nucleotides: TGTGCCAGCAGTGTGGGCGGGGGGATGGGGCCAGATACGCAGTATTTT. Encoded protein: CASSVGGGMGPDTQYF.

This clone was seen only a few times. This sequence joins TRBV20-1 and TRBJ1-2; no firm D call. The CDR3 extends over 11 amino acids. Germline CDR1 and CDR2: DFQATT and SNEGSKA (reference sequence). The V and J ends lost 1 base and 5 bases respectively, with 5 bases between them. The CDR3 spells CSARVRYGYTF. The DNA for the CDR3 is TGCAGTGCTAGAGTTCGGTATGGCTACACCTTC.

The V call is TRBV10-1, the J call TRBJ1-5, with 7 bases lining up with TRBD1. V shed 2 bases, J shed 0 bases, and the junction held 22 bases outside the gene matches. In germline, CDR1 is WNHNN, CDR2 SYGVQD (reference sequence). The CDR3 has 22 residues. In DNA form, the CDR3 reads TGCGCCAGCAGTGAGCCTACTTACAGGGGCTTCGGGCTCACACCTAGCAATCAGCCCCAGCATTTT. It encodes CASSEPTYRGFGLTPSNQPQHF.